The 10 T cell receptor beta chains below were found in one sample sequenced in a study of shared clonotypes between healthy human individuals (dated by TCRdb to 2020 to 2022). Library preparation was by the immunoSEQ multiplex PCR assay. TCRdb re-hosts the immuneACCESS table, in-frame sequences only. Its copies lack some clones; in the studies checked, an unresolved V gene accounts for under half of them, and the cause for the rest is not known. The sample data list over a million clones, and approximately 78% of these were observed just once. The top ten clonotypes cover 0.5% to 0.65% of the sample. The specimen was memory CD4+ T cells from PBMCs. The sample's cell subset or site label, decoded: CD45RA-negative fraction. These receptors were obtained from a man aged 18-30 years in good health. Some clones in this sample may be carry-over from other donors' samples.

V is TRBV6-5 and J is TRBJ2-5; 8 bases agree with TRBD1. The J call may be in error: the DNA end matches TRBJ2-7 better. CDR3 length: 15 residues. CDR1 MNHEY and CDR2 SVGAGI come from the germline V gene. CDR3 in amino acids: CASSYSPTGAGEQYF. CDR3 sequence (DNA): TGTGCCAGCAGTTACTCGCCGACAGGGGCCGGCGAGCAGTACTTC.

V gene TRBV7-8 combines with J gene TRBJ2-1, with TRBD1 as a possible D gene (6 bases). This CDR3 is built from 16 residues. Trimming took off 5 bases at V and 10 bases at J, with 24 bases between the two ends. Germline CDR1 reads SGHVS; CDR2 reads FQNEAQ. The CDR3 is CASSVRGGRGGPEQFF. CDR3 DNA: TGTGCCAGCAGCGTCAGAGGGGGAAGGGGTGGACCGGAGCAGTTCTTC.

The CDR3 reads CASSPYGDTQYF. CDR3 sequence (DNA): TGTGCCAGCAGTCCATATGGAGATACGCAGTATTTT. This sequence joins TRBV7-9 and TRBJ2-3; the D is unclear. Per the germline V gene, CDR1 is SEHNR and CDR2 is FQNEAQ (reference sequence). This CDR3 is 12 amino acids long. With 6 bases removed from V and 5 bases from J, the gap between germline ends came to 9 bases.

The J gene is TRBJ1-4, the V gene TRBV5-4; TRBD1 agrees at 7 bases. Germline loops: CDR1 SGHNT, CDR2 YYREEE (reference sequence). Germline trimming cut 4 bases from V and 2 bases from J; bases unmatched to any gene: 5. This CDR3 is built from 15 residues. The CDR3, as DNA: TGTGCCAGCAGCAAAACAGGGGCGACTAATGAAAAACTGTTTTTT. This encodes CASSKTGATNEKLFF. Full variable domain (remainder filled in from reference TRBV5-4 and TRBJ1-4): ETGVTQSPTHLIKTRGQQVTLRCSSQSGHNTVSWYQQALGQGPQFIFQYYREEENGRGNFPPRFSGLQFPNYSSELNVNALELDDSALYLCASSKTGATNEKLFFGSGTQLSVL.

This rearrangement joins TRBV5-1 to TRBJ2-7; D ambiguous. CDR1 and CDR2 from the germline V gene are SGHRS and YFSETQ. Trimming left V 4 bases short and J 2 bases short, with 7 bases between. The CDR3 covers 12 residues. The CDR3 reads CASSTDAYEQYF. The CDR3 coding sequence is TGCGCCAGCAGCACGGATGCCTACGAGCAGTACTTC.

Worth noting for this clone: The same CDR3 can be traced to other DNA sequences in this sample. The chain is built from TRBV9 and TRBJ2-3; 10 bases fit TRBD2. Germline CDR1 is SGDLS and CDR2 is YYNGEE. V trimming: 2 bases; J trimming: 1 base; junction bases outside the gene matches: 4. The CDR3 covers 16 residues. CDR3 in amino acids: CASSVAGTSGTDTQYF. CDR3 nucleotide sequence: TGTGCCAGCAGCGTCGCCGGGACTAGCGGCACAGATACGCAGTATTTT.

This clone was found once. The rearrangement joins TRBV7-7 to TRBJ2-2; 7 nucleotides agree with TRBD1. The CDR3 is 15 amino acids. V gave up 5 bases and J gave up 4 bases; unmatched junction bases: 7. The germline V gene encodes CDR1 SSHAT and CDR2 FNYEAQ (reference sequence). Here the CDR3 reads CASSRDRAPTGELFF. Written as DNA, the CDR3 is TGTGCCAGCAGCCGCGACAGGGCCCCCACCGGGGAGCTGTTTTTT. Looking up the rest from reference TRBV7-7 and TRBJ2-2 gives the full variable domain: GAGVSQSPRYKVTKRGQDVTLRCDPISSHATLYWYQQALGQGPEFLTYFNYEAQPDKSGLPSDRFSAERPEGSISTLTIQRTEQRDSAMYRCASSRDRAPTGELFFGEGSRLTVL.

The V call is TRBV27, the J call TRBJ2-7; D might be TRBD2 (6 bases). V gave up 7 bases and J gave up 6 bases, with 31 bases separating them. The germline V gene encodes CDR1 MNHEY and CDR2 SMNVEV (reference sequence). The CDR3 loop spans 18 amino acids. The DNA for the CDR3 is TGTGCCAGCATTCGAACACCACCCTGGGCGGGATTGGCTGGCGAGCAGTACTTC. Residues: CASIRTPPWAGLAGEQYF.

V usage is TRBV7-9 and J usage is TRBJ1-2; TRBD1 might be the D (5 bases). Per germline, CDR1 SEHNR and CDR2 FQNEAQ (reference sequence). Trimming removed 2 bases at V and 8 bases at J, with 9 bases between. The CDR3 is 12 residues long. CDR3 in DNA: TGTGCCAGCAGCTTAAAAGGGGACGGCTACACCTTC. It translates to CASSLKGDGYTF.

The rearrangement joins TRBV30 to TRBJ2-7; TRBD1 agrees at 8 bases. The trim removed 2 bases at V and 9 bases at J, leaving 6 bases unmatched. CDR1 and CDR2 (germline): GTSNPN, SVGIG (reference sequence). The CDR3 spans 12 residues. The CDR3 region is CAWSLGRGRQYF. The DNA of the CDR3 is TGTGCCTGGAGTTTGGGCAGGGGGCGGCAGTACTTC.